Listed here are 15 T cell receptor beta chains from one sample, sequenced in a study of T cells in lung cancer brain metastases. Profiling relied on immunoSEQ multiplex PCR, and the TCRdb table lists in-frame clones only, not all of them. The table has about 3,500 clones, 70% to 90% seen once. Input material: tumor tissue from the primary lung tumor. The receptor set was obtained from a woman aged 50 to 60 with non-small cell lung cancer.

V gene TRBV7-9 combines with J gene TRBJ1-1; 7 bases match TRBD1. The length of the CDR3 is 16 residues. The junction had 7 bases not matched to a gene; V was cut back by 3 bases and J by 0 bases. The germline CDR1 and CDR2 sequences are SEHNR and FQNEAQ (reference sequence). As DNA, the CDR3 is TGTGCCAGCAGCTTCCGACAGGGTTATATGAACACTGAAGCTTTCTTT. Translated: CASSFRQGYMNTEAFF.

The chain combines TRBV7-2 with TRBJ1-3; D remains unclear. V dropped 5 bases and J dropped 0 bases, with 5 bases sitting between them. This CDR3 spans 13 amino acids. Germline-derived CDR1 and CDR2 are SGHTA and FQGNSA. CDR3 sequence (DNA): TGTGCCAGCAGCAAGAGCTCTGGAAACACCATATATTTT. This translates into CASSKSSGNTIYF.

The chain combines TRBV27 with TRBJ2-2; 7 nucleotides match TRBD1. CDR1 is MNHEY and CDR2 is SMNVEV in the germline V gene (reference sequence). J lost 4 bases, V lost 6 bases, and 5 bases had no gene match. The CDR3 has 14 amino acids. The CDR3: CASSGYRGTGELFF. CDR3 nucleotides: TGTGCCAGCAGCGGATACAGGGGCACCGGGGAGCTGTTTTTT.

J is TRBJ1-2 and V is TRBV7-2; 9 nucleotides agree with TRBD1. The germline V gene has CDR1 SGHTA and CDR2 FQGNSA. The CDR3 is 15 amino acids. With 8 bases clipped from V and 7 bases from J, the junction kept 14 bases outside the gene matches. The CDR3 DNA reads as TGTGCCAGCTCACGGGGGGGACAGGGTCAGCCTGGCTACACCTTC. Encoded protein: CASSRGGQGQPGYTF.

The chain joins TRBV7-6 to TRBJ1-6; possibly TRBD1 for D (5 bases). Germline V CDR1 and CDR2: SGHVS, FNYEAQ. V was pared by 5 bases and J by 5 bases, with 10 bases between. CDR3 length: 14 amino acids. The chain's CDR3 is CASSPQGDNSPLHF. CDR3 bases: TGTGCCAGCAGCCCTCAGGGTGATAATTCACCCCTCCACTTT.

V gene TRBV6-1 combines with J gene TRBJ1-2; D uncertain. This CDR3 contains 12 residues. V was shortened by 6 bases and J by 2 bases, with 7 bases between the two germline ends. Germline-derived CDR1 and CDR2 are MNHNS and SASEGT. The CDR3 DNA reads TGTGCCAGCAGCTTCAACAACTATGGCTACACCTTC. Translating gives CASSFNNYGYTF.

As DNA, the CDR3 is TGTGCCAGCAGCTTAAGACGGGGCCTAGCTAAAACAGATACGCAGTATTTT. It encodes CASSLRRGLAKTDTQYF. The chain is built from TRBV11-3 and TRBJ2-3; D is possibly TRBD1 or TRBD2 (5 bases each). CDR1 and CDR2 from the germline V gene are SGHNT and YENEEA. This CDR3 spans 17 amino acids. V lost 2 bases and J lost 3, with 18 bases in between.

This chain connects TRBV15 to TRBJ1-2; 10 positions agree with TRBD1. Looked up from germline, CDR1 is LNHNV and CDR2 is YYDKDF (reference sequence). There are 14 residues in the CDR3. V shed 5 bases and J 2 bases; nucleotides not matched to a gene: 2. CDR3 sequence: CATSADRGNYGYTF. DNA for the CDR3: TGTGCCACCAGCGCGGACAGGGGGAACTATGGCTACACCTTC.

The rearrangement joins TRBV2 to TRBJ1-2; unclear D gene. The length of the CDR3 is 12 residues. V lost 6 bases and J lost 6, with 11 bases in between. Germline lookup yields CDR1 SNHLY and CDR2 FYNNEI. CDR3 coding DNA: TGTGCCAGCAGGCCTAACGAAAATGGCTACACCTTC. This sequence encodes CASRPNENGYTF. The entire variable domain, with the rest obtained from reference TRBV2 and TRBJ1-2, is as follows: EPEVTQTPSHQVTQMGQEVILRCVPISNHLYFYWYRQILGQKVEFLVSFYNNEISEKSEIFDDQFSVERPDGSNFTLKIRSTKLEDSAMYFCASRPNENGYTFGSGTRLTVV.

This clone was counted only a few times. The rearrangement links TRBV5-5 to TRBJ1-2; D call uncertain. V lost 4 bases, J lost 4 bases, and 11 bases lay in between. The CDR3 sequence is 13 residues long. Germline V gives CDR1 SGHKS, CDR2 YYEKEE (reference sequence). Here the CDR3 DNA reads TGTGCCAGCAGCCCGGGTCAGAGCTATGGCTACACCTTC. It codes for CASSPGQSYGYTF.

V and J are TRBV18 and TRBJ2-2; possible D gene TRBD1, 6 bases. The germline V and J ends were trimmed by 4 bases and 7 bases, with 31 bases remaining between them. Germline V gene data show CDR1 as KGHSH and CDR2 as LQKENI. The CDR3 is made up of 20 amino acids. CDR3 protein: CASSQNRSGQSGQRGGELFF. The DNA of the CDR3 is TGTGCCAGCTCACAAAACCGAAGTGGACAGTCCGGACAAAGGGGCGGGGAGCTGTTTTTT.

The gene calls are TRBV18 and TRBJ1-1; D is uncertain. The V gene's germline CDR1 is KGHSH and CDR2 LQKENI. V lost 3 bases and J 0 bases, leaving 5 bases between the germline ends. The CDR3 runs 13 residues. The CDR3 nucleotides are TGTGCCAGCTCACCTAACATGAACACTGAAGCTTTCTTT. It translates to CASSPNMNTEAFF.

The chain joins TRBV5-8 to TRBJ1-5; no reliable D call. V lost 1 base and J lost 7, with 9 bases in between. Germline V gene lookup returns CDR1 SGHTS and CDR2 YDEGEE. This CDR3 region has 13 residues. The CDR3 is CASSLTASQPQHF. CDR3 DNA: TGTGCCAGCAGCTTGACAGCCAGCCAGCCCCAGCATTTT. Filled out from reference TRBV5-8 and TRBJ1-5, the complete variable domain reads EAGVTQSPTHLIKTRGQQATLRCSPISGHTSVYWYQQALGLGLQFLLWYDEGEERNRGNFPPRFSGRQFPNYSSELNVNALELEDSALYLCASSLTASQPQHFGDGTRLSIL.

This chain links TRBV5-4 with TRBJ2-5, with 9 nucleotides matching TRBD2. Losses at the gene ends were 4 bases for V and 4 bases for J; bases not matched to a gene: 11. The CDR3 totals 16 residues. CDR1 and CDR2 from the germline V gene are SGHNT and YYREEE (reference sequence). CDR3 DNA: TGTGCCAGCAGCCCTGGGGTTAGCGGGGGCGGAGAGACCCAGTACTTC. It codes for CASSPGVSGGGETQYF.

This chain connects TRBV7-9 to TRBJ1-1; TRBD1 agrees at 8 bases. The junction had 8 bases not matched to a gene; V was cut back by 5 bases and J by 0 bases. There are 16 residues in the CDR3. Germline assignment: CDR1 SEHNR and CDR2 FQNEAQ (reference sequence). CDR3 amino acids: CASSPWTGRMNTEAFF. CDR3 bases: TGTGCCAGCAGCCCCTGGACAGGGCGAATGAACACTGAAGCTTTCTTT.